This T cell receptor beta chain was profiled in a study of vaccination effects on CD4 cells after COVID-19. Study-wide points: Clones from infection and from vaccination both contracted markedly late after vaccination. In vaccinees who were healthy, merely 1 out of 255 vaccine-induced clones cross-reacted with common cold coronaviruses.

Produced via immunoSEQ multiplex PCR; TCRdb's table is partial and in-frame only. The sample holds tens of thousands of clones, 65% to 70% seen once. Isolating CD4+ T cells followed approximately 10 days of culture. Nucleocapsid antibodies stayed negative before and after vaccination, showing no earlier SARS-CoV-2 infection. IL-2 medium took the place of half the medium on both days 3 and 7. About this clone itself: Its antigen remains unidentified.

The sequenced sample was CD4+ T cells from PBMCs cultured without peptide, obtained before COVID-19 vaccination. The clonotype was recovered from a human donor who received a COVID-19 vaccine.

Here the CDR3 reads CSASLPKRGRYEQYF. The CDR3, as DNA: TGCAGTGCTAGTCTCCCGAAGCGGGGGCGGTACGAGCAGTACTTC. The genes are TRBV20-1 and TRBJ2-7; 8 bases align to TRBD2. The length of the CDR3 is 15 residues. Germline assignment: CDR1 DFQATT and CDR2 SNEGSKA (reference sequence). V lost 3 bases to trimming and J lost 4 bases; unmatched junction nucleotides: 11.